This TCR beta chain was profiled in a study of beta chain features in type 1 diabetes. Study-wide points: Among patients with Type 1 diabetes, TCRB CDR3s were moderately but significantly shorter in every one of the four CD4+ subsets.

This clone was observed at least ten times. Antigen: not known. Trimming took 3 bases from V and 4 from J, leaving 9 bases between them. Germline assignment: CDR1 SQVTM and CDR2 ANQGSEA. The CDR3 consists of 13 residues. The investigators reverse transcribed all of the isolated RNA, so they sequenced expressed TCRB transcripts. The assay was immunoSEQ multiplex PCR, and TCRdb's table has in-frame clones only and misses some. The sample has 95,000 to 150,000 clones; around 17% are singletons. This chain connects TRBV29-1 to TRBJ1-4; D gene unclear. Sequences were obtained from central memory CD4+ T cells from blood. The TCR originated in a young man with type 1 diabetes. The CDR3 nucleotides read TGCAGCGTTGAGGACGACGGTAATGAAAAACTGTTTTTT. Its protein product is CSVEDDGNEKLFF.